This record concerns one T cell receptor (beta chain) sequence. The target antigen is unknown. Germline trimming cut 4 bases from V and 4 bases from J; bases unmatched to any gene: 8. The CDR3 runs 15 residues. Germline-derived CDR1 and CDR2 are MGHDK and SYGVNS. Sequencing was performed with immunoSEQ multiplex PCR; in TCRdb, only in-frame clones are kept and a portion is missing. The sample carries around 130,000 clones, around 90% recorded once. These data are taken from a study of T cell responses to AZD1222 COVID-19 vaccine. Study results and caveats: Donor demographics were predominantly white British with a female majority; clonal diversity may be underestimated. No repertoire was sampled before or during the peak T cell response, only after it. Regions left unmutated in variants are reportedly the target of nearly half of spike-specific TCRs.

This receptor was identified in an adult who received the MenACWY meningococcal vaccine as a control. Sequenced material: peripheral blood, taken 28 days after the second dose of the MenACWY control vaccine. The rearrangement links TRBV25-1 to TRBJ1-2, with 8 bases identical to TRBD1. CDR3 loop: CASSGAGTGGYGYTF. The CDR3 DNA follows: TGTGCCAGCAGTGGGGCCGGGACAGGTGGCTATGGCTACACCTTC.